This T cell receptor beta chain was identified during a study of blood T cell repertoires in COVID-19. Study context: The study drew acute and convalescent COVID-19 samples from the United States, Italy and Spain.

Authors' methods: Using reference gene primer amplification, nucleated cell counts were estimated. Clones were sequenced by immunoSEQ multiplex PCR, and TCRdb holds only the in-frame ones, with some missing. That table gives V, J and clone size, and the DNA gave D and trimming. The sample carries approximately 300,000 clones, approximately 86% recorded once. The sequence was collected from a woman aged 45-65 years with active or convalescent COVID-19. Sequenced sample: peripheral blood.

Written as DNA, the CDR3 is TGTGCCAGCAGCCCGGAGGGGTCCACCTACGAGCAGTACTTC. Translating gives CASSPEGSTYEQYF. This chain joins TRBV28 and TRBJ2-7; D is possibly TRBD2 (6 bases). In germline, CDR1 is MDHEN, CDR2 SYDVKM. This CDR3 spans 14 amino acids. V was shortened by 6 bases and J by 2 bases, with 14 bases between the two germline ends.